This entry features one T cell receptor beta chain sequence. Its antigen is undetermined. The sample is drawn from a study of blood T cells in healthy people across ages. Notes on the study in general: The percentage of naive T cells correlated strongly with TCR beta diversity.

It was with a sample-barcoded 5' primer and a J-beta primer mix that a second PCR of roughly 7 to 11 cycles was run. One entry per CDR3 protein, called by TCRdb with MiXCR from the 5' RACE reads. This table holds around 500,000 distinct CDR3 sequences, 25% to 35% found once. These sequences were also reported in another study, on T cells of mothers and their children.

The sample consisted of blood. This receptor was identified in a boy aged 2 to 10 in good health.

DNA of the CDR3: TGTGCCAACCTAGTAAGCGGCCCAAACACCGGGGAGCTGTTTTTT. It specifies CANLVSGPNTGELFF. This chain uses TRBV2 with TRBJ2-2; tentatively, D is TRBD2 (5 bases). This CDR3 spans 15 amino acids. The germline V and J ends were trimmed by 10 bases and 2 bases, with 17 bases remaining between them. Germline CDR1 reads SNHLY; CDR2 reads FYNNEI.